This T cell receptor beta chain was sequenced during a study of blood T cell repertoires in COVID-19. Study details: From the United States, Italy and Spain came samples of acute and convalescent COVID-19. From T cells, B-cell-depleted T cells, or PBMCs came the material, which was cDNA or gDNA.

Seattle enrolled patients during active infection and tracked them longitudinally. CDR3 length: 13 amino acids. Trimming removed 8 bases from V and 4 bases from J, with 13 bases in between. CDR1 and CDR2 from the germline V gene are LGHDT and YNNKEL (reference sequence). In the original workflow: Nucleated cell number was recorded as an estimate derived from reference gene primer amplification. This table comes from immunoSEQ multiplex PCR, and its TCRdb copy is limited to in-frame clones, with some not included. V, J and clone size are taken as reported in that table, and D and trimming were inferred from the DNA itself. The table shows 300,000 to 400,000 clones, with 88% occurring only once.

The sequenced sample was peripheral blood. This TCR was recovered from a woman in her seventies with COVID-19, enrolled during active disease. The V gene is TRBV3-1 (or the pseudogene TRBV3-2), the J gene TRBJ2-3; no clear D. CDR3 loop: CASGYGGADTQYF. As DNA, the CDR3 is TGTGCCAGCGGGTACGGCGGCGCAGATACGCAGTATTTT.